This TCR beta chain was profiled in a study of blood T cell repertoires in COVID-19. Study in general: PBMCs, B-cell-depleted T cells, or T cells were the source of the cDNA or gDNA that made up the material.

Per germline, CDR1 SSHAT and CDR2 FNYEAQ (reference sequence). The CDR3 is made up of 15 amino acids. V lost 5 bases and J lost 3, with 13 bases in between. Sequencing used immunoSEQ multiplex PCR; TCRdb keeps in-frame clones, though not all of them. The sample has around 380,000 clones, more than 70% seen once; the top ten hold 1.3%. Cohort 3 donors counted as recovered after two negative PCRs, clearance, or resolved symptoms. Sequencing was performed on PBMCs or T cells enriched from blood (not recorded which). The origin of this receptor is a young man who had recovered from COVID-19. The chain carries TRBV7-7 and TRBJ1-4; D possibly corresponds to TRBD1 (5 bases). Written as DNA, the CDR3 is TGTGCCAGCAGCGCGGGGCTAGGGGCTAATGAAAAACTGTTTTTT. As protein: CASSAGLGANEKLFF.